This T cell receptor beta chain was identified during a study of blood T cell repertoires in COVID-19. In its sample, this clone was seen once. Sequenced by immunoSEQ multiplex PCR; TCRdb stores in-frame clones only, minus some. Among 150,000 to 200,000 clones listed, around four fifths were seen once. Trimming took off 0 bases at V and 0 bases at J, with 10 bases between the two ends. The germline gives CDR1 LGHDT, CDR2 YNNKEL (reference sequence). The CDR3 extends over 16 amino acids. While infection was still active, Seattle patients were enrolled and then followed longitudinally. This sequence was found in a woman aged 70 to 79 with COVID-19, enrolled during active disease. This chain uses TRBV3-1 (or the pseudogene TRBV3-2) with TRBJ2-3; tentatively, D is TRBD2 (6 bases). Sequenced material: peripheral blood. The CDR3 nucleotides read TGTGCCAGCAGCCAAGACCTTAGCGGAAGCACAGATACGCAGTATTTT. Encoded protein: CASSQDLSGSTDTQYF.